There are many counts of the clone carrying this TCR beta chain. Via MiXCR, TCRdb re-called the 5' RACE reads, giving one row per CDR3 protein. The table records over 9,500 distinct CDR3 sequences, approximately 17% of them present only once. The sample belongs to a study of spatial heterogeneity in lung cancer. Background on the study: In raw reads, more than nine appearances on average were recorded for each unique TCR and UMI combination.

From germline, CDR1 is MNHEY and CDR2 SMNVEV (reference sequence). The trim removed 6 bases at V and 1 base at J, leaving 1 base unmatched. The CDR3 has 14 amino acids. Time point noted: sample taken at primary tumor resection. Tumor, nontumor lung or frozen PBMC supplied whole RNA, sequenced without sorting. The V and J genes are TRBV27 and TRBJ2-1; 9 bases align to TRBD2. The source is a male donor with early-stage non-small cell lung cancer. The sequencing here drew on PBMCs, taken at surgery. This CDR3 is CASRGLASYNEQFF. The CDR3 DNA is TGTGCCAGCAGGGGACTAGCTTCCTACAATGAGCAGTTCTTC.